This T cell receptor beta chain is from a study of OX40 agonist ivuxolimab in advanced cancers. This CDR3 region has 11 residues. Germline V gene data show CDR1 as KGHSH and CDR2 as LQKENI. Between the trimmed V and J ends, which lost 3 bases and 10 bases, there was a span of 9 bases. Produced via immunoSEQ multiplex PCR; TCRdb's table is partial and in-frame only. This table has approximately 38,000 clones, about 89% appearing once. Specimen: CD4+ or CD8+ T cells sorted from blood, collected in a trial of the OX40 agonist ivuxolimab. This chain joins TRBV18 and TRBJ1-2; D is possibly TRBD1 (5 bases). This receptor was taken from an adult with an advanced solid tumor such as melanoma, head and neck, liver or kidney cancer. CDR3 nucleotides: TGTGCCAGCTCACCGGGGCTAGACTACACCTTC. This sequence encodes CASSPGLDYTF.